This T cell receptor beta chain came from a study of cytomegalovirus exposure and HLA in healthy donors. This clone was seen only a few times. Its antigen remains unidentified. PCR amplification relied on 60 Vbeta primers (plus 13 Jbeta primers). This table comes from immunoSEQ multiplex PCR, and its TCRdb copy is limited to in-frame clones, with some not included. In the table there are over 150,000 clones, roughly 80% of which are singletons. Germline CDR1 and CDR2: SGHRS and YFSETQ. CDR3 size: 16 residues. Trimming at V came to 3 bases and at J to 3 bases, leaving 4 bases not matched to a gene. Regarding the study as a whole: TCR beta sequences reportedly predicted the HLA-A and HLA-B alleles of most subjects accurately. Later, an analysis showed that TCR beta chains associated with HLA were more clonally expanded than others that were equally common. A later analysis linked a missense variant in DCLRE1C to the trimming of TCR beta V and J genes. Researchers catalogued roughly 150 TCR beta chains as cytomegalovirus-associated.

Sequencing was carried out using PBMCs. The rearrangement links TRBV5-1 to TRBJ2-3; TRBD2 aligns across 13 bases. The sequence was obtained from a woman younger than 45 in good health and CMV-seropositive. CDR3 DNA sequence: TGCGCCAGCAGCTCGGGACTAGCGGGGTCAACAGATACGCAGTATTTT. Protein sequence: CASSSGLAGSTDTQYF.